These T cell receptor beta chains were read from a single sample in a study of OX40 agonist ivuxolimab in advanced cancers. Profiling relied on immunoSEQ multiplex PCR, and the TCRdb table lists in-frame clones only, not all of them. This repertoire shows around 66,000 clones, about four fifths found once; its top ten account for roughly 4.1%. Sequences were derived from CD4+ or CD8+ T cells sorted from blood, sampled in a trial of the OX40 agonist ivuxolimab. The receptor source for this set is an adult with an advanced solid tumor such as melanoma, head and neck, liver or kidney cancer. Each CDR3 is given with its conserved first and last residue. The order of the fields is clone size, J gene, V gene, D gene, CDR3 protein, CDR3 DNA. A D gene is named only where the DNA matches it firmly. The size entry is marked missing in some rows and otherwise reads once, few, many or a size class.

>few|TRBJ2-7|TRBV7-6|TRBD1
CASSPGTGGRGEQYF
TGTGCCAGCAGCCCAGGGACAGGGGGCAGGGGCGAGCAGTACTTC
>NA|TRBJ1-5|TRBV6-1|NA
CASSWGAGVNQPQHF
TGTGCCAGCAGTTGGGGGGCCGGAGTTAATCAGCCCCAGCATTTT
>NA|TRBJ1-4|TRBV6-5|NA
CASRSYSEKLFF
TGTGCCAGCAGATCCTATAGTGAAAAACTGTTTTTT
>NA|TRBJ1-1|TRBV5-1|TRBD1
CASSLEDRVNTEAFF
TGCGCCAGCAGCTTGGAGGACAGGGTGAACACTGAAGCTTTCTTT
>few|TRBJ2-6|TRBV5-1|NA
CASSPTAGTGANVLTF
TGCGCCAGCAGCCCTACTGCTGGCACTGGGGCCAACGTCCTGACTTTC
>NA|TRBJ2-1|TRBV11-3|NA
CASSLGQPLSGQFF
TGTGCCAGCAGCTTAGGACAGCCCCTTTCGGGGCAGTTCTTC
>NA|TRBJ2-1|TRBV7-2|NA
CASSQTSGDGVEQFF
TGTGCCAGCAGCCAAACAAGTGGAGATGGGGTGGAGCAGTTCTTC
>NA|TRBJ1-1|TRBV19|NA
CASSIIYSGAKNTEAFF
TGTGCCAGTAGTATAATTTATTCGGGGGCTAAGAACACTGAAGCTTTCTTT
>NA|TRBJ2-3|TRBV15|NA
CATSRGPGTDTQYF
TGTGCCACCAGCAGGGGCCCCGGGACAGATACGCAGTATTTT
>NA|TRBJ2-3|TRBV7-3|NA
CASSPGSGDTQYF
TGTGCCAGCAGCCCGGGATCGGGGGATACGCAGTATTTT
>NA|TRBJ1-1|TRBV6-6|NA
CASSPGGGTEAFF
TGTGCCAGCAGCCCCGGGGGGGGAACTGAAGCTTTCTTT
>NA|TRBJ1-3|TRBV9|NA
CASSAQTAKGGNTIYF
TGTGCCAGCAGCGCCCAGACAGCCAAAGGGGGAAACACCATATATTTT
>NA|TRBJ2-1|TRBV7-2|NA
CASSFQGRREQFF
TGTGCCAGCAGCTTTCAGGGGCGTCGTGAGCAGTTCTTC
>NA|TRBJ1-1|TRBV29-1|NA
CSVEDIGLLNTEAFF
TGCAGCGTTGAAGATATCGGGCTTTTGAACACTGAAGCTTTCTTT
>NA|TRBJ2-7|TRBV7-2|NA
CASSLVGRPSYEQYF
TGTGCCAGCAGCTTAGTTGGGAGACCCTCCTACGAGCAGTACTTC
>NA|TRBJ1-1|TRBV6-4|NA
CASSDERGTEAFF
TGTGCCAGCAGTGACGAAAGGGGCACTGAAGCTTTCTTT
>once|TRBJ2-5|TRBV11-2|TRBD2
CASSSPEIAGGLDQETQYF
TGTGCCAGCAGCTCCCCGGAGATAGCGGGGGGCTTGGACCAAGAGACCCAGTACTTC
>NA|TRBJ2-3|TRBV5-4|NA
CASRAKTSASTDTQYF
TGTGCCAGCAGGGCCAAAACCTCAGCTAGCACAGATACGCAGTATTTT
>NA|TRBJ1-2|TRBV11-2|TRBD1
CASSVGGFVNYGYTF
TGTGCCAGCAGCGTAGGGGGCTTCGTCAACTATGGCTACACCTTC
>NA|TRBJ1-5|TRBV19|NA
CASSILVNQPQHF
TGTGCCAGTAGTATATTGGTGAATCAGCCCCAGCATTTT
>NA|TRBJ2-1|TRBV19|NA
CASSIGGWGGNEQFF
TGTGCCAGTAGTATAGGGGGATGGGGCGGGAATGAGCAGTTCTTC
>NA|TRBJ2-5|TRBV6-5|TRBD2
CASSPPGGREQYF
TGTGCCAGCAGTCCCCCCGGGGGGAGAGAGCAGTACTTC
>NA|TRBJ1-2|TRBV4-3|NA
CASSQLPGPPGAGYTF
TGCGCCAGCAGCCAATTACCGGGTCCGCCCGGCGCTGGCTACACCTTC
>NA|TRBJ1-4|TRBV5-8|NA
CASRTGLNEKLFF
TGTGCCAGCAGAACAGGGTTAAATGAAAAACTGTTTTTT
>few|TRBJ2-3|TRBV28|NA
CASSFQGIADTQYF
TGTGCCAGCAGTTTCCAGGGGATCGCAGATACGCAGTATTTT
>NA|TRBJ1-1|TRBV5-1|NA
CASSLDTGPPNTEAFF
TGCGCCAGCAGCTTGGATACAGGTCCCCCGAACACTGAAGCTTTCTTT
>NA|TRBJ1-6|TRBV19|NA
CASSIIGTRGSPLHF
TGTGCCAGTAGTATTATAGGGACCAGGGGTTCACCCCTCCACTTT
>NA|TRBJ2-2|TRBV7-8|TRBD2
CASSSSSGTQNTGELFF
TGTGCCAGCAGCTCGTCGAGCGGGACCCAGAACACCGGGGAGCTGTTTTTT
>NA|TRBJ2-7|TRBV9|TRBD2
CASSVQPGGMYEQYF
TGTGCCAGCAGCGTGCAACCGGGAGGGATGTACGAGCAGTACTTC
>NA|TRBJ1-2|TRBV7-2|NA
CASSLLGGYTF
TGTGCCAGCAGCTTATTGGGAGGCTACACCTTC
>few|TRBJ1-1|TRBV7-6|NA
CASSLLGELNTEAFF
TGTGCCAGCAGCTTATTGGGGGAGTTGAACACTGAAGCTTTCTTT
>NA|TRBJ1-2|TRBV5-1|NA
CASSLPGLGDSGYTF
TGCGCCAGCAGCTTGCCGGGGCTCGGGGACTCTGGCTACACCTTC
>NA|TRBJ2-7|TRBV19|NA
CASSILATRSYEQYF
TGTGCCAGTAGTATACTGGCCACAAGATCCTACGAGCAGTACTTC
>NA|TRBJ2-3|TRBV7-6|NA
CASSDSRREDTQYF
TGTGCCAGCAGCGATAGCCGACGGGAAGATACGCAGTATTTT
>once|TRBJ2-2|TRBV7-3|NA
CATGTPNTGELFF
TGTGCCACGGGGACACCGAACACCGGGGAGCTGTTTTTT
>few|TRBJ1-2|TRBV7-3|NA
CASSLPPLGDYGYTF
TGTGCCAGCAGCTTGCCCCCCCTGGGGGACTATGGCTACACCTTC
>NA|TRBJ2-1|TRBV6-6|NA
CASSSYEGLLKQFF
TGTGCCAGCAGTTCCTATGAGGGGCTCCTGAAGCAGTTCTTC
>NA|TRBJ2-6|TRBV7-9|NA
CASSLGDFTPWGANVLTF
TGTGCCAGCAGCTTAGGTGATTTTACACCCTGGGGGGCCAACGTCCTGACTTTC
>NA|TRBJ1-1|TRBV29-1|NA
CSVGGGMNTEAFF
TGCAGCGTTGGGGGGGGGATGAACACTGAAGCTTTCTTT
>NA|TRBJ2-5|TRBV9|TRBD1
CASSPRTGQETQYF
TGTGCCAGCAGCCCCAGGACAGGGCAAGAGACCCAGTACTTC
>NA|TRBJ1-5|TRBV7-6|NA
CASSLAGDQPQHF
TGTGCCAGCAGCTTAGCAGGGGATCAGCCCCAGCATTTT
>NA|TRBJ2-1|TRBV11-3|NA
CASSSETASSYNEQFF
TGTGCCAGCAGCTCCGAGACGGCTAGCTCCTACAATGAGCAGTTCTTC
>NA|TRBJ1-2|TRBV21-1|NA
CASKTGSWYGYTF
TGTGCCAGCAAAACAGGGAGTTGGTATGGCTACACCTTC